A selection of T cell receptor beta chains follows, all from one sample in a study of shared clonotypes between healthy human individuals. This table comes from immunoSEQ multiplex PCR, and its TCRdb copy is limited to in-frame clones, with some not included. The sample includes under 600,000 clones, roughly 79% seen only once; the top ten take 9.5% to 15%. Sequenced sample: PBMCs. The receptors were sampled from a woman aged 40 to 50 in good health. Some clones in this sample may be carry-over from other donors' samples. Both conserved end residues are part of each CDR3. A D gene is named only where the DNA matches it firmly. The listing skips clone size in some rows; elsewhere it reads once, few, many or a size class.

D gene | J gene | V gene | clone size | CDR3 DNA | CDR3 protein
. | TRBJ2-3 | TRBV6-5 | . | TGTGCCAGCAGTCCCCCCGGAGGGGATACGCAGTATTTT | CASSPPGGDTQYF
. | TRBJ2-2 | TRBV28 | . | TGTGCCAGCAACTTAGCCAGGAACGCCGGGGAGCTGTTTTTT | CASNLARNAGELFF
. | TRBJ1-1 | TRBV19 | . | TGTGCCAGTAGGCCACGGACCGAGAACACTGAAGCTTTCTTT | CASRPRTENTEAFF
. | TRBJ2-1 | TRBV2 | . | TGTGCCAGCAGTGATACTACCCTGAGCTCCTACAATGAGCAGTTCTTC | CASSDTTLSSYNEQFF
TRBD1 | TRBJ1-5 | TRBV5-4 | few | TGTGCCAGCAGCCAAGATGAGGGGGCTCATCAGCCCCAGCATTTT | CASSQDEGAHQPQHF
TRBD1 | TRBJ1-1 | TRBV7-6 | few | TGTGCCAGCAGCTCCGAGGACAGGTACACTGAAGCTTTCTTT | CASSSEDRYTEAFF
TRBD2 | TRBJ2-2 | TRBV5-1 | . | TGCGCCAGCGGGAGGGAGAGTAGCACCGGGGAGCTGTTTTTT | CASGRESSTGELFF
. | TRBJ2-6 | TRBV10-3 | . | TGTGCCATCAGTGTGGACAGTTCTTTGATGGCTGGGGCCAACGTCCTGACTTTC | CAISVDSSLMAGANVLTF
. | TRBJ2-7 | TRBV23-1 | few | TGCGTCGGGAGTGAGCAGTACTTC | CVGSEQYF
TRBD1 | TRBJ1-2 | TRBV4-1 | . | TGCGCCAGCAGCCAGGGACAGGGCTTTGACGACTATGGCTACACCTTC | CASSQGQGFDDYGYTF
TRBD2 | TRBJ2-2 | TRBV6-4 | . | TGTGCCAGCAGCCCCGCGGGACTAGCGGGACGGAACACCGGGGAGCTGTTTTTT | CASSPAGLAGRNTGELFF
TRBD2 | TRBJ2-2 | TRBV9 | . | TGTGCCAGCACCCTACTAGCGGGAGGAACCGGGGAGCTGTTTTTT | CASTLLAGGTGELFF
TRBD2 | TRBJ2-7 | TRBV4-1 | . | TGCGCCAGCAGCCAAGCGGGCCCCTCTAGCGGGAGGGACTACGAGCAGTACTTC | CASSQAGPSSGRDYEQYF
TRBD1 | TRBJ1-2 | TRBV7-9 | many | TGTGCCAGCAGCTACTTGGGACAGGAAAATAACTATGGCTACACCTTC | CASSYLGQENNYGYTF
TRBD2 | TRBJ2-7 | TRBV23-1 | . | TGCGCCAGCAGACTGACTAGCGGGAGGGCCGACGACGAGCAGTACTTC | CASRLTSGRADDEQYF
TRBD2 | TRBJ2-1 | TRBV7-9 | . | TGTGCCGGGGGAGCGGGAGGTCCGTGGGAGTTCTTC | CAGGAGGPWEFF
. | TRBJ2-1 | TRBV6-4 | many | TGTGCCAGCAGTGACTCCGAAGTGGGTGAGCAGTTCTTC | CASSDSEVGEQFF
. | TRBJ1-6 | TRBV28 | once | TGTGCCAGCAGCCTAGGGGGTATTGGGAGCTCCTATAATTCACCCCTCCACTTT | CASSLGGIGSSYNSPLHF
TRBD2 | TRBJ2-3 | TRBV29-1 | . | TGCAGCGTTGAAGATACGGGTAGCGGGAGGGCCCCGGATACGCAGTATTTT | CSVEDTGSGRAPDTQYF
. | TRBJ1-5 | TRBV6-1 | . | TGTGCCAGCAGTGAAATTCGGGGGGCGGTCAATCAGCCCCAGCATTTT | CASSEIRGAVNQPQHF
TRBD2 | TRBJ2-7 | TRBV5-1 | once | TGCGCCAGCAGCTTGGGACTAGCGGGAGCACCCTACGAACAGTACTTC | CASSLGLAGAPYEQYF
. | TRBJ1-1 | TRBV29-1 | . | TGCAGCGTTGAGACCCTTTGGGAAGCTTTCTTT | CSVETLWEAFF
TRBD1 | TRBJ2-7 | TRBV11-2 | . | TGTGCCAGCAGCTTAGGTGACAGGGACGGCGAGCAGTACTTC | CASSLGDRDGEQYF
. | TRBJ2-2 | TRBV10-3 | many | TGTGCCATCAGTGAATTCGAGGATTCCGGGGAGCTGTTTTTT | CAISEFEDSGELFF
TRBD2 | TRBJ2-1 | TRBV7-2 | few | TGTGCCAGCAGCGTCCGCGGGAGCTCCTACAATGAGCAGTTCTTC | CASSVRGSSYNEQFF
. | TRBJ2-3 | TRBV6-5 | . | TGTGCCAGCAGTTACCGGACGAAGGGTGATACGCAGTATTTT | CASSYRTKGDTQYF
TRBD2 | TRBJ2-1 | TRBV18 | . | TGTGCCAGCTCACTTGGGACTAGCGGGAGGAACCGGAAGTTCTTC | CASSLGTSGRNRKFF
. | TRBJ1-1 | TRBV29-1 | once | TGCAGCGGCTCCGACATATCCAGACCTGAAGCTTTCTTT | CSGSDISRPEAFF
TRBD1 | TRBJ1-5 | TRBV28 | . | TGTGCCAGCAGCCCCGGACAGGATTACAATCAGCCCCAGCATTTT | CASSPGQDYNQPQHF
. | TRBJ1-1 | TRBV18 | . | TGTGCCACCGCGGGGGGGGTGAACACTGAAGCTTTCTTT | CATAGGVNTEAFF
. | TRBJ2-7 | TRBV28 | many | TGTGCCAGCAGTTTAACCTACGAGCAGTACTTC | CASSLTYEQYF
TRBD2 | TRBJ2-1 | TRBV11-1 | few | TGTGCCAGCAGCTTCAGAACTAGCGGACACAATGAGCAGTTCTTC | CASSFRTSGHNEQFF
. | TRBJ2-6 | TRBV15 | . | TGTGCCACCAGCAGAGGCACCGTCCTCTCTGGGGCCAACGTCCTGACTTTC | CATSRGTVLSGANVLTF
. | TRBJ2-7 | TRBV9 | . | TGTGCCAGCAGCGTAGGCTGGAGTAGCGGCTCCTACGAGCAGTACTTC | CASSVGWSSGSYEQYF
. | TRBJ2-5 | TRBV4-1 | . | TGCGCCAGCAGCCGACAGGTTATGGAGACCCAGTACTTC | CASSRQVMETQYF
TRBD2 | TRBJ2-3 | TRBV4-2 | . | TGTGCCAGCAGCCAAGAGGGGACTAGCGTGAGGGAACGAGATACGCAGTATTTT | CASSQEGTSVRERDTQYF
. | TRBJ2-1 | TRBV29-1 | . | TGCAGCGTTGGGCTAGATCGGTACAATGAGCAGTTCTTC | CSVGLDRYNEQFF
. | TRBJ1-2 | TRBV6-6 | few | TGTGCCAGCAGTTACCGAGGGGTCGGCGGCTACACCTTC | CASSYRGVGGYTF
. | TRBJ1-2 | TRBV7-9 | . | TGTGCCAGCAGCTCGTACAGGGTAAAGGACTATGGCTACACCTTC | CASSSYRVKDYGYTF
. | TRBJ1-2 | TRBV7-7 | . | TGTGCCAGCAGCTTAGAGGGCAGGGATGAATGGAGCGACACCTTC | CASSLEGRDEWSDTF
TRBD2 | TRBJ2-1 | TRBV18 | . | TGTGCCAGCTCACCCGTGGGACTAGCGGGAACCAGCGATGAGCAGTTCTTC | CASSPVGLAGTSDEQFF
. | TRBJ1-1 | TRBV7-3 | . | TGTGCCAGCAGCTTTCAGGGAAACACTGAAGCTTTCTTT | CASSFQGNTEAFF
. | TRBJ1-1 | TRBV19 | . | TGTGCCAGTAGTTTTCGCGAAGAGGGAGCTTTCTTT | CASSFREEGAFF
TRBD1 | TRBJ2-1 | TRBV18 | . | TGTGCCAGCTCAACGGCCGGGACAGGGGACAATGAGCAGTTCTTC | CASSTAGTGDNEQFF
. | TRBJ1-1 | TRBV4-2 | . | TGTGCCAGCAGCCATTTACAGGGCTCCAACACTGAAGCTTTCTTT | CASSHLQGSNTEAFF
TRBD2 | TRBJ2-7 | TRBV7-9 | few | TGTGCCAGCAGCCCCCGGGGGACTAGCGGGAGCGCGTACGAGCAGTACTTC | CASSPRGTSGSAYEQYF
. | TRBJ1-1 | TRBV6-4 | . | TGTGCCAGCAGCCCGGAGATGTCCGGAAGCACTGAAGCTTTCTTT | CASSPEMSGSTEAFF